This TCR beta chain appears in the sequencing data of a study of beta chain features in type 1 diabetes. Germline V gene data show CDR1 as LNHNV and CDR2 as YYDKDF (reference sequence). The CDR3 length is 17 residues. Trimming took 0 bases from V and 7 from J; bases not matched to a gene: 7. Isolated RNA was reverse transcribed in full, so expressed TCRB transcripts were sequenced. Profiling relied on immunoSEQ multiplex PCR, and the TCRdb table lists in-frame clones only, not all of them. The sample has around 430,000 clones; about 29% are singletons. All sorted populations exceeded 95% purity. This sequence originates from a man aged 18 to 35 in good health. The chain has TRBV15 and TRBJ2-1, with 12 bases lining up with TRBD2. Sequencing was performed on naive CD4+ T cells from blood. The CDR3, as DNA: TGTGCCACCAGCAGAGATGTTCTAGCGGGAGGGAAAAATGAGCAGTTCTTC. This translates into CATSRDVLAGGKNEQFF.